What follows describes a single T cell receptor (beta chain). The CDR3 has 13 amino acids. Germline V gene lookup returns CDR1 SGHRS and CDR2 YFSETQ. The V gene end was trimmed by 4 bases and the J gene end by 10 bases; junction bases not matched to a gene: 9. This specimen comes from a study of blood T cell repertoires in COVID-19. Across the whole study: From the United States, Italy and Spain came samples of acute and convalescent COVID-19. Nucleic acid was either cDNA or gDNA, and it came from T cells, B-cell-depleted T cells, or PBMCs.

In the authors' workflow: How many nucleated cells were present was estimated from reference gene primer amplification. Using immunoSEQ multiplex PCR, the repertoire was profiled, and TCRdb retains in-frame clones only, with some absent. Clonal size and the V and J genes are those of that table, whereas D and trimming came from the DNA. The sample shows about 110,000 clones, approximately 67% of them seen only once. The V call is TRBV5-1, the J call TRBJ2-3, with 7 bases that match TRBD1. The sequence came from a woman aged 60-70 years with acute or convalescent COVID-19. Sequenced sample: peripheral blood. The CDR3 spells CASSAETGQAQYF. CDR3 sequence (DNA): TGCGCCAGCAGCGCTGAGACAGGGCAGGCGCAGTATTTT.